This T cell receptor beta chain is drawn from a study of OX40 agonist ivuxolimab in advanced cancers. Study details: An anti-OX40 (CD134) antibody with agonistic activity, ivuxolimab, was administered to patients.

This clone was recorded only once. The antigen is unknown. The study, taken as a whole, reports: Both blood CD4+ and CD8+ T cells showed clonal growth by week 6 at 0.1 to 3.0 mg/kg. Researchers report that CD8+ T cells had, on average, more expanded clones than CD4+.

Generated by immunoSEQ multiplex PCR, the TCRdb table keeps only in-frame clones and is missing some. Among tens of thousands of clones, over 80% were seen once, and the ten largest hold roughly 11%. V lost 10 bases to trimming and J lost 3 bases, with 9 bases between them. The length of the CDR3 is 11 residues. Germline V gene sequence: CDR1 MNHEY, CDR2 SMNVEV (reference sequence). This clonotype was obtained from an adult with an advanced solid tumor such as melanoma, head and neck, liver or kidney cancer. This specimen consisted of CD4+ or CD8+ T cells sorted from blood, obtained in a trial of the OX40 agonist ivuxolimab. The J gene is TRBJ1-2, the V gene TRBV27; weak D call: TRBD1 (6 bases). The CDR3: CATRGYYGYTF. DNA of the CDR3: TGTGCCACCAGGGGTTACTATGGCTACACCTTC.